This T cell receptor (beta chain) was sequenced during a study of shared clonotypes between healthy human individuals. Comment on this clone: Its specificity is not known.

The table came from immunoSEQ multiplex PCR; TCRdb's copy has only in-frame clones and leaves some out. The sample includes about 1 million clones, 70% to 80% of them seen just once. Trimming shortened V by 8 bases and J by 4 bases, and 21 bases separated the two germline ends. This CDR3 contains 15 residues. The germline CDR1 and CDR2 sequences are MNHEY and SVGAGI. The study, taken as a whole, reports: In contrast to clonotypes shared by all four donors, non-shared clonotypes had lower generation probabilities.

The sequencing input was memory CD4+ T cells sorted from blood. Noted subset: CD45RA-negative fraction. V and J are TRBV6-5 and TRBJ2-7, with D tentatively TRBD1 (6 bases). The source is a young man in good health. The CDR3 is CASRAGSGQYYEQYF. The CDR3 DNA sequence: TGTGCCAGCCGAGCCGGCTCTGGACAGTATTACGAGCAGTACTTC.